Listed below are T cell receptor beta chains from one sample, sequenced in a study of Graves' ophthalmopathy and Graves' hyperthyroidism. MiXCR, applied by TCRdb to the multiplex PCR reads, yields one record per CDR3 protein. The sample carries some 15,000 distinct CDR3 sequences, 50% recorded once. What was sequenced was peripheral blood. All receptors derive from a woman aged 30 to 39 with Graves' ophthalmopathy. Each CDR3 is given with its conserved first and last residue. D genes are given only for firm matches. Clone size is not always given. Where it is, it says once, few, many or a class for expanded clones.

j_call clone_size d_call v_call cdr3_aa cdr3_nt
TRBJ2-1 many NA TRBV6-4 CASQASVSANEQFF TGTGCCAGCCAAGCTTCTGTCTCCGCCAATGAGCAGTTCTTC
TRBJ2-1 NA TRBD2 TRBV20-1 CSARPGTSGRANEQFF TGCAGTGCTAGACCCGGGACTAGCGGGAGGGCCAATGAGCAGTTCTTC
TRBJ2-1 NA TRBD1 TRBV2 CASSEGQGNEQFF TGTGCCAGCAGTGAGGGACAGGGAAATGAGCAGTTCTTC
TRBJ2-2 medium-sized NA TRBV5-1 CASSLGGNTGELFF TGCGCCAGCAGCTTGGGGGGTAACACCGGGGAGCTGTTTTTT
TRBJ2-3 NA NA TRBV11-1 CASSLGLSSTDTQYF TGTGCCAGCAGCTTAGGCCTATCTAGCACAGATACGCAGTATTTT
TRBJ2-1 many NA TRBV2 CASSEGLAFAYNEQFF TGTGCCAGCAGTGAAGGTCTAGCGTTCGCCTACAATGAGCAGTTCTTC
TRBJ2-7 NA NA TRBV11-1 CASSNRASEYEQYF TGTGCCAGCAGCAATCGGGCTAGCGAGTACGAGCAGTACTTC
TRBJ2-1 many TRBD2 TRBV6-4 CASSDRASGSNEQFF TGTGCCAGCAGTGACAGGGCTAGCGGGAGCAATGAGCAGTTCTTC
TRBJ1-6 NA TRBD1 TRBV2 CASTFAGGVNSPLHF TGTGCCAGCACTTTTGCAGGGGGCGTGAATTCACCCCTCCACTTT
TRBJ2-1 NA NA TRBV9 CASSVVATSLNNEQFF TGTGCCAGCAGCGTCGTAGCGACTTCGTTAAACAATGAGCAGTTCTTC
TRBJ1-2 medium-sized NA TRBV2 CASTPRKGFYGYTF TGTGCCAGCACTCCCAGGAAGGGGTTCTATGGCTACACCTTC
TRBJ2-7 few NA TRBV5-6 CASSFGSGAYEQYF TGTGCCAGCAGCTTCGGGTCCGGGGCCTACGAGCAGTACTTC
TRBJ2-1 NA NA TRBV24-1 CATIHQWRGQEQFF TGTGCCACCATCCATCAGTGGAGGGGACAGGAGCAGTTCTTC
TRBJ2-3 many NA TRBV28 CASSLVGAENTDTQYF TGTGCCAGCAGTTTAGTCGGGGCGGAAAACACAGATACGCAGTATTTT
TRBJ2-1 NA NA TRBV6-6 CASSPGEINEQFF TGTGCCAGCAGTCCCGGGGAGATCAATGAGCAGTTCTTC
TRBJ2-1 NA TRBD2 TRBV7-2 CASSLTSGRNNEQFF TGTGCCAGCAGCCTGACTAGCGGGAGGAACAATGAGCAGTTCTTC
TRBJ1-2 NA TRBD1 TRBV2 CASSEDRGLTNYGYTF TGTGCCAGCAGTGAGGACAGGGGCCTAACTAACTATGGCTACACCTTC
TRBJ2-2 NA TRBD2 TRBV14 CASSQASGRADGELFF TGTGCCAGCAGCCAAGCTAGCGGGAGGGCTGACGGGGAGCTGTTTTTT
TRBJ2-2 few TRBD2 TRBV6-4 CASSSGSTGELFF TGTGCCAGCAGTAGCGGGAGCACCGGGGAGCTGTTTTTT
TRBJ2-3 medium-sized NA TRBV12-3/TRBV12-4 CASSLVGMDTQYF TGTGCCAGCAGTTTAGTAGGGATGGATACGCAGTATTTT
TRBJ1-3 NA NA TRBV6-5 CASRSGDPVGLNTIYF TGTGCCAGCAGATCCGGGGACCCGGTGGGGTTAAACACCATATATTTT
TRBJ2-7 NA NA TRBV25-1 CASSGNSYEQYF TGTGCCAGCAGTGGTAACTCCTACGAGCAGTACTTC
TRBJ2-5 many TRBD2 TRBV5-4 CASSFGLAGAEKTQYF TGTGCCAGCAGCTTCGGTCTAGCGGGAGCCGAAAAGACCCAGTACTTC
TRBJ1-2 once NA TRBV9 CASSVASTIAYGYTF TGTGCCAGCAGCGTAGCCTCTACGATAGCATATGGCTACACCTTC
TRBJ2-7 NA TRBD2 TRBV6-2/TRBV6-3 CASSWTSGAYEQYF TGTGCCAGCAGTTGGACTAGCGGGGCCTACGAGCAGTACTTC
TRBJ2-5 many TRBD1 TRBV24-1 CATSAVTGGGETQYF TGTGCCACCAGTGCCGTGACAGGGGGCGGAGAGACCCAGTACTTC
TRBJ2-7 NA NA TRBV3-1 CASSQTGTAYEQYF TGTGCCAGCAGCCAAACCGGGACCGCCTACGAGCAGTACTTC
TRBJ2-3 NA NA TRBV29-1 CSVTGTTSTDTQYF TGCAGCGTCACCGGGACAACTAGCACAGATACGCAGTATTTT
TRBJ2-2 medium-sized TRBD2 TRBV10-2 CASRRPGGTSGSWTGELFF TGCGCCAGCAGACGCCCGGGGGGGACTAGCGGGAGTTGGACCGGGGAGCTGTTTTTT
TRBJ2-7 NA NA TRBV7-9 CASSLEPSREQYF TGTGCCAGCAGCTTGGAACCATCGCGCGAGCAGTACTTC
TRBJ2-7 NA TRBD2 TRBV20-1 CSASFLTSGGYEQCF TGCAGTGCCTCTTTCCTGACTAGCGGGGGGTACGAGCAGTGCTTC
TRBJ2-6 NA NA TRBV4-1 CASSPPYSGANVLTF TGCGCCAGCAGCCCCCCCTACTCTGGGGCCAACGTCCTGACTTTC
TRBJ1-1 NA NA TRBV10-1 CASSSNRQSEAFF TGCGCCAGCAGTTCTAACCGTCAGTCTGAAGCTTTCTTT
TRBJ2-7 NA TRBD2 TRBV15 CATSSHLRTSGGYEQYF TGTGCCACCAGCAGCCACCTCCGGACTAGCGGAGGCTACGAGCAGTACTTC
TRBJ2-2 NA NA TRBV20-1 CSAAQGPLSGELFF TGCAGTGCTGCTCAGGGACCCCTCTCCGGGGAGCTGTTTTTT
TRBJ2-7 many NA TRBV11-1 CASSFAVGPEQYF TGTGCCAGCAGCTTCGCCGTAGGGCCCGAGCAGTACTTC